These 22 T cell receptor beta chains were all obtained from the same sample, sequenced in a study of Ad26.COV2.S vaccination and SARS-CoV-2 variants. Sequenced by immunoSEQ multiplex PCR; TCRdb stores in-frame clones only, minus some. The sample has roughly 350,000 clones; about nine tenths are singletons. Treatment: some 20 received Ad26.COV2.S at low or high dose, single or two shots; roughly five received placebo; per-sample allocation not given. The investigators took samples on day 63 after the first vaccine or placebo injection. The input for sequencing was peripheral blood, taken in a trial of Ad26.COV2.S vaccine versus placebo. The receptors originated from a person aged 18 to 65 who received the Ad26.COV2.S COVID-19 vaccine or a placebo.

This chain joins TRBV9 and TRBJ2-2; D is unresolved. The V gene lost 0 bases and the J gene lost 6 bases, with 6 bases spanning the gap. This CDR3 is built from 13 residues. Germline assignment: CDR1 SGDLS and CDR2 YYNGEE. The CDR3 is CASSVATAGELFF. The CDR3 region has the DNA TGTGCCAGCAGCGTAGCTACGGCCGGGGAGCTGTTTTTT.

The chain combines TRBV19 with TRBJ2-1; 7 nucleotides match TRBD2. The ends lost 5 bases at V and 6 bases at J; junction bases unmatched: 4. The CDR3 extends over 13 amino acids. In germline, CDR1 is LNHDA, CDR2 SQIVND (reference sequence). CDR3 nucleotides: TGTGCCAGTAGTGCCGGACTAGGCAATGAGCAGTTCTTC. This translates into CASSAGLGNEQFF.

This chain connects TRBV6-5 to TRBJ1-1; D is ambiguous. The CDR3 has 11 amino acids. V lost 2 bases and J lost 6, with 4 bases in between. The V gene's germline CDR1 is MNHEY and CDR2 SVGAGI. CDR3 loop: CASSYRAEAFF. The DNA of the CDR3 is TGTGCCAGCAGTTACAGGGCTGAAGCTTTCTTT.

CDR3 nucleotide sequence: TGTGCCAGCAGCCAAGGCCTCCGGGACCTTACACCCCTCCACTTT. Its translation is CASSQGLRDLTPLHF. This chain joins TRBV14 and TRBJ1-6; D perhaps matches TRBD1 (5 bases). Germline-derived CDR1 and CDR2 are SGHDN and FVKESK. V lost 1 base and J lost 11, with 15 bases in between. The CDR3 is made up of 15 amino acids.

This clone was seen a single time. The V and J genes are TRBV6-2 or TRBV6-3 and TRBJ1-2, with 9 bases lining up with TRBD1. With 2 bases clipped from V and 0 bases from J, the junction kept 7 bases outside the gene matches. Germline CDR1 is MNHEY and CDR2 is SVGEGT. The CDR3 is 17 amino acids. CDR3 nucleotides: TGTGCCAGCAGTTACGGGACAGGGAGAGGCCCTAACTATGGCTACACCTTC. Translation: CASSYGTGRGPNYGYTF.

With respect to this clone: Within the sample, other DNA sequences also encode this same CDR3. This sequence joins TRBV19 and TRBJ2-7; TRBD1 agrees at 9 bases. V dropped 6 bases and J dropped 1; count of bases not matched to a gene: 4. Germline V gene sequence: CDR1 LNHDA, CDR2 SQIVND (reference sequence). CDR3 size: 14 residues. The CDR3 DNA reads TGTGCCAGTAGCACACAGGGGGCATCCTACGAGCAGTACTTC. Translating it yields CASSTQGASYEQYF.

The chain combines TRBV7-2 with TRBJ2-7, with 8 bases fitting TRBD1. The ends lost 5 bases at V and 1 base at J; junction bases unmatched: 4. The CDR3 runs to 14 residues. The germline V gene has CDR1 SGHTA and CDR2 FQGNSA. CDR3 in DNA: TGTGCCAGCAGCCCCTACAGGGGGTCCTACGAGCAGTACTTC. This translates into CASSPYRGSYEQYF.

This chain connects TRBV19 to TRBJ2-2; no clear D. Trimming took off 4 bases at V and 6 bases at J, with 6 bases between the two ends. In germline, CDR1 is LNHDA, CDR2 SQIVND (reference sequence). CDR3 length: 12 amino acids. CDR3 coding DNA: TGTGCCAGTAGTAAGGTATCCGGGGAGCTGTTTTTT. Protein product: CASSKVSGELFF.

This chain joins TRBV6-6 and TRBJ2-7, with 7 nucleotides matching TRBD1. This CDR3 has 15 amino acids. Unmatched junction bases numbered 10, after V lost 0 bases and J lost 8 bases. The germline V gene encodes CDR1 MNHNY and CDR2 SVGAGI (reference sequence). This chain's CDR3 is CASSYSRDRAAQQYF. The DNA for the CDR3 is TGTGCCAGCAGTTACTCGCGAGACAGGGCCGCACAGCAGTACTTC.

This clone came up once. V and J are TRBV14 and TRBJ1-3; D may be TRBD1 (5 bases). The CDR3 extends over 14 amino acids. The germline CDR1 and CDR2 sequences are SGHDN and FVKESK. The V gene lost 3 bases and the J gene lost 2 bases, with 8 bases spanning the gap. This chain's CDR3 is CASSQGGTGNTIYF. DNA for the CDR3: TGTGCCAGCAGCCAGGGGGGAACTGGAAACACCATATATTTT.

The chain couples TRBV5-1 to TRBJ1-4; 9 bases match TRBD1. The CDR3 contains 15 residues. Trimming removed 1 base from V and 8 bases from J; junction bases left unmatched: 6. Germline V CDR1 and CDR2: SGHRS, YFSETQ. This chain's CDR3 is CASSLSPGQGEKLFF. CDR3 nucleotide sequence: TGCGCCAGCAGCTTGAGTCCGGGACAGGGAGAAAAACTGTTTTTT.

The genes are TRBV7-2 and TRBJ2-7; 7 nucleotides line up with TRBD2. The germline V gene encodes CDR1 SGHTA and CDR2 FQGNSA. The CDR3 spans 15 residues. The trim removed 5 bases at V and 3 bases at J, leaving 10 bases unmatched. In DNA, the CDR3 is TGTGCCAGCAGCCAAAATGGGGGGGGGAACTACGAGCAGTACTTC. Residues: CASSQNGGGNYEQYF. The variable domain in full, completed from reference TRBV7-2 and TRBJ2-7, reads GAGVSQSPSNKVTEKGKDVELRCDPISGHTALYWYRQSLGQGLEFLIYFQGNSAPDKSGLPSDRFSAERTGGSVSTLTIQRTQQEDSAVYLCASSQNGGGNYEQYFGPGTRLTVT.

The rearrangement uses TRBV6-4 and TRBJ2-5; unclear D gene. This CDR3 is 12 amino acids long. V lost 3 bases, J lost 9 bases, and 11 bases lay in between. Germline V gives CDR1 MRHNA, CDR2 SNTAGT. CDR3 nucleotide sequence: TGTGCCAGCAGTGATGGCGTGTCGGCCCAGTACTTC. As protein: CASSDGVSAQYF.

The chain recombines TRBV19 with TRBJ2-7, with D possibly being TRBD1 (6 bases). The CDR3 is 14 residues long. Per the germline V gene, CDR1 is LNHDA and CDR2 is SQIVND (reference sequence). The V end was cut by 4 bases, the J end by 7 bases, with 17 bases between. CDR3 residues: CASSTTGILGEQYF. Here the CDR3 DNA reads TGTGCCAGTAGTACGACAGGTATCCTGGGGGAGCAGTACTTC.

As concerns this clone: The sample holds other DNA sequences that translate to the same CDR3. V is TRBV2 and J is TRBJ1-1; unclear D gene. The CDR3 covers 12 residues. Trimming shortened V by 6 bases and J by 3 bases, and 8 bases separated the two germline ends. Germline-derived CDR1 and CDR2 are SNHLY and FYNNEI. The CDR3 nucleotides are TGTGCCAGCAGAGGGCAGGACACTGAAGCTTTCTTT. Translation: CASRGQDTEAFF.

As to this clone: The sample has other DNA sequences that encode this CDR3 too. This sequence joins TRBV6-1 and TRBJ1-6, with 7 bases identical to TRBD1. With V trimmed by 1 base and J by 9 bases, 6 bases remained unmatched. CDR3 size: 15 residues. The germline gives CDR1 MNHNS, CDR2 SASEGT. The CDR3 region is CASSEVAGGRSPLHF. As DNA, the CDR3 is TGTGCCAGCAGTGAAGTGGCAGGGGGTCGTTCACCCCTCCACTTT.

The CDR3 DNA reads as TGTGCCAGCAGCTTAAGACAGGCAAATAATCAGCCCCAGCATTTT. This gives the protein CASSLRQANNQPQHF. The rearrangement joins TRBV5-6 to TRBJ1-5, with D possibly TRBD1 on 6 matching bases. The V and J ends lost 2 bases and 4 bases respectively, with 13 bases between them. The CDR3 covers 15 residues. Germline assignment: CDR1 SGHDT and CDR2 YYEEEE.

The V gene is TRBV4-2, the J gene TRBJ2-5; no clear D. The CDR3 is 15 amino acids. Looked up from germline, CDR1 is LGHNA and CDR2 is YNFKEQ. Deletions cut 0 bases from V and 4 bases from J, with 12 bases between. CDR3 residues: CASSQEQARGETQYF. Written as DNA, the CDR3 is TGTGCCAGCAGCCAAGAGCAGGCACGAGGAGAGACCCAGTACTTC.

The gene calls are TRBV11-2 and TRBJ2-5, with D unresolved. V was pared by 6 bases and J by 5 bases, with 7 bases between. The CDR3 is made up of 11 amino acids. CDR1 and CDR2 (germline): SGHAT, FQNNGV. CDR3 nucleotide sequence: TGTGCCAGCAGTCCCGGCGAGACCCAGTACTTC. This sequence encodes CASSPGETQYF.

V is TRBV9 and J is TRBJ2-1; 9 bases fit TRBD2. Germline-derived CDR1 and CDR2 are SGDLS and YYNGEE. This CDR3 spans 16 amino acids. The V gene end was trimmed by 3 bases and the J gene end by 0 bases; junction bases not matched to a gene: 4. CDR3 in DNA: TGTGCCAGCAGCGCCCGTAGCGGGAGCTCCTACAATGAGCAGTTCTTC. This gives the protein CASSARSGSSYNEQFF.

The chain joins TRBV7-9 to TRBJ2-1, with 8 bases fitting TRBD2. This CDR3 contains 14 residues. With 5 bases clipped from V and 2 bases from J, the junction kept 2 bases outside the gene matches. CDR1 is SEHNR and CDR2 is FQNEAQ in the germline V gene (reference sequence). This CDR3 reads CASSPGGAYNEQFF. The CDR3, as DNA: TGTGCCAGCAGCCCCGGGGGGGCCTACAATGAGCAGTTCTTC.

This chain joins TRBV7-2 and TRBJ1-2; D ambiguous. The CDR3 sequence is 14 residues long. The V and J ends lost 1 base and 4 bases respectively, with 10 bases between them. Looked up from germline, CDR1 is SGHTA and CDR2 is FQGNSA. The CDR3 DNA sequence: TGTGCCAGCAGCTTAGAGGGCAGCTTCTATGGCTACACCTTC. Residues: CASSLEGSFYGYTF.